The present T cell receptor beta chain was sequenced within a study of shared clonotypes between healthy human individuals. Profiling relied on immunoSEQ multiplex PCR, and the TCRdb table lists in-frame clones only, not all of them. Of about 450,000 clones listed, 79% are singletons. CDR3 length equals 14 residues. Germline CDR1 and CDR2: WSHSY and SAAADI. Unmatched junction bases numbered 5, after V lost 6 bases and J lost 3 bases. This clone was seen more than once but under ten times. The TCR originated in a woman aged 40 to 50 in good health. Some clones in this sample may be carry-over from other donors' samples. This sequence joins TRBV10-2 and TRBJ2-5, with 9 positions matching TRBD1. Sequenced material: PBMCs. The DNA for the CDR3 is TGCGCCAGCAGCTGGGGACAGGGAGAAGAGACCCAGTACTTC. It is translated as CASSWGQGEETQYF.